This TCR beta chain was identified in a study of shared clonotypes between healthy human individuals. Study outcomes and limitations: In contrast to clonotypes shared by all four donors, non-shared clonotypes had lower generation probabilities. For naive CD4 cells, approximately 4.7% of clonotypes were shared across a few donors. It was the few donors that limited the genetic and exposure-history diversity represented. Rarefaction revealed incomplete sorted-subset sequencing despite large depth.

V was pared by 5 bases and J by 4 bases, with 9 bases between. CDR3 length: 13 residues. CDR1 is SGHVS, CDR2 FQNEAQ, per germline. Only in-frame clones appear in the TCRdb table, and some are missing; sequencing was by immunoSEQ multiplex PCR. The sample includes about 2 million clones, 95% of them seen just once. This clone was picked up one time. What it binds is not known. Other DNA sequences of this sample code for an identical CDR3. The sequenced sample consisted of naive CD4+ T cells sorted from blood. Specified subset: CD45RA+ positively selected. The receptor was isolated from a man between 18 and 29 years old in good health. V and J are TRBV7-8 and TRBJ1-5; possible D gene TRBD1, 5 bases. DNA of the CDR3: TGTGCCAGCAGCCGGGACCGAAATCAGCCCCAGCATTTT. As protein: CASSRDRNQPQHF.